This TCR beta chain stems from a study of control samples from healthy donors and cancer patients. Assay: immunoSEQ multiplex PCR; the TCRdb copy retains only in-frame clones and omits some. Here the sample spans 90,000 to 95,000 clones, around four fifths being singletons. V was cut by 3 bases and J by 9 bases, with 11 bases left in between. There are 12 residues in the CDR3. The germline gives CDR1 SGHVS, CDR2 FQNEAQ. The chain joins TRBV7-8 to TRBJ1-1, with D possibly TRBD1 on 5 matching bases. What was sequenced was blood. This receptor was taken from a man aged 25 to 40 in good health. The CDR3 spells CASSLGEPQAFF. In DNA, the CDR3 is TGTGCCAGCAGCTTGGGGGAACCTCAAGCTTTCTTT.